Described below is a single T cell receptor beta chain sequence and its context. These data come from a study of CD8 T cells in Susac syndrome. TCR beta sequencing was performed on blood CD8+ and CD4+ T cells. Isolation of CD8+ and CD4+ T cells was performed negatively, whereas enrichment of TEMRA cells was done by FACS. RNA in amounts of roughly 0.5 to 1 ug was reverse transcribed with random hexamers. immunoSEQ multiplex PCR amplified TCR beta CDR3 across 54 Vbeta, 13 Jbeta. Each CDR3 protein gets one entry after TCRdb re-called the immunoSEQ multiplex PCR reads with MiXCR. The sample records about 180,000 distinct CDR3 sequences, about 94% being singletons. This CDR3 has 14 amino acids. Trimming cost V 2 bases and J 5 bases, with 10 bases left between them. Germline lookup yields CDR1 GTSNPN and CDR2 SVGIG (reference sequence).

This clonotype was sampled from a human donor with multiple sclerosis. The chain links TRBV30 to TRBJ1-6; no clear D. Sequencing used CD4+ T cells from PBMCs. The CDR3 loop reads CAWSTGENNSPLHF. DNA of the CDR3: TGTGCCTGGAGTACGGGCGAAAATAATTCACCCCTCCACTTT.